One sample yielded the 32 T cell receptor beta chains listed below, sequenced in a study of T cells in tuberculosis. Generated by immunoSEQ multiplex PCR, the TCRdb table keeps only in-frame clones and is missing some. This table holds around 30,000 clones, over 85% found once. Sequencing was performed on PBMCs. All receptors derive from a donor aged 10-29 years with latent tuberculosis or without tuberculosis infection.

The CDR3 here is CASSAEGSGFSNQPQHF. Here the CDR3 DNA reads TGTGCCAGCAGCGCTGAGGGTAGTGGGTTTAGCAATCAGCCCCAGCATTTT. This chain joins TRBV2 and TRBJ1-5, with D uncertain. CDR1 is SNHLY and CDR2 is FYNNEI in the germline V gene. V was clipped by 6 bases and J by 0 bases, with 18 bases between them. The CDR3 runs 17 residues.

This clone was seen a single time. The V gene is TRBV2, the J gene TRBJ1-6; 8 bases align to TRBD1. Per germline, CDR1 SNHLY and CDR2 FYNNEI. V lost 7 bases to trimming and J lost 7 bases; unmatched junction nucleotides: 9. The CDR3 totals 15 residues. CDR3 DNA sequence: TGTGCCAGCATCATTGACAGGGGTCAAAATTCACCCCTCCACTTT. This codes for CASIIDRGQNSPLHF.

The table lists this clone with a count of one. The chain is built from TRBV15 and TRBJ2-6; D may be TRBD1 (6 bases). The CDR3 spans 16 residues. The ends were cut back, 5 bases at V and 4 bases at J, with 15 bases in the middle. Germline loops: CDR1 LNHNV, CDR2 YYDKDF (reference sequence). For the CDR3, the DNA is TGTGCCACCAGCCGAAACAGGGCTGCCGGGGCCAACGTCCTGACTTTC. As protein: CATSRNRAAGANVLTF. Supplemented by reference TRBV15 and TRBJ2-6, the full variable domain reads DAMVIQNPRYQVTQFGKPVTLSCSQTLNHNVMYWYQQKSSQAPKLLFHYYDKDFNNEADTPDNFQSRRPNTSFCFLDIRSPGLGDTAMYLCATSRNRAAGANVLTFGAGSRLTVL.

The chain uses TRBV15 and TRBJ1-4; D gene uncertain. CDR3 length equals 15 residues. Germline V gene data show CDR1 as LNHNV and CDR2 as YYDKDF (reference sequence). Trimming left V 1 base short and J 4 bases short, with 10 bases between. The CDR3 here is CATSRAEFVNEKLFF. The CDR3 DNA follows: TGTGCCACCAGCAGAGCTGAGTTTGTTAATGAAAAACTGTTTTTT.

The CDR3 sequence: CSVGTGGLAEQYF. CDR3 nucleotide sequence: TGCAGCGTTGGGACAGGGGGCCTTGCAGAGCAGTACTTC. The rearrangement uses TRBV29-1 and TRBJ2-7; 11 nucleotides agree with TRBD1. Germline V CDR1 and CDR2: SQVTM, ANQGSEA. The junction had 6 bases not matched to a gene; V was cut back by 4 bases and J by 7 bases. The CDR3 has 13 residues.

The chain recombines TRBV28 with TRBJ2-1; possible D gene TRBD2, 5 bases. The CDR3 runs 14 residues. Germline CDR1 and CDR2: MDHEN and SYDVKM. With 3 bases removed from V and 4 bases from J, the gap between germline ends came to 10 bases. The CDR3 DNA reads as TGTGCCAGCAGTTTTGGAGCGGTATACAATGAGCAGTTCTTC. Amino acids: CASSFGAVYNEQFF. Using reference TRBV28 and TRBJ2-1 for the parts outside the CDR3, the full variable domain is DVKVTQSSRYLVKRTGEKVFLECVQDMDHENMFWYRQDPGLGLRLIYFSYDVKMKEKGDIPEGYSVSREKKERFSLILESASTNQTSMYLCASSFGAVYNEQFFGPGTRLTVL.

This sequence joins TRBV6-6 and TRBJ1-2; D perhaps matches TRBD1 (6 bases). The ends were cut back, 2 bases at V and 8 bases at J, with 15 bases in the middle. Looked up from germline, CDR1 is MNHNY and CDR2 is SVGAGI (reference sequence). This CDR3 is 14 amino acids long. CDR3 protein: CASSYPDSPRGYTF. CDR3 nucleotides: TGTGCCAGCAGTTACCCGGACAGCCCAAGGGGCTACACCTTC.

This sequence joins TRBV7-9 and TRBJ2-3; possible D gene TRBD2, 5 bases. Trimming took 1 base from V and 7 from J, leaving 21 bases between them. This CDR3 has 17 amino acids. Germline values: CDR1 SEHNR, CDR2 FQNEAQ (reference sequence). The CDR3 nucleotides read TGTGCCAGCAGCTTAGGACTCCGTTGGCGGGCCCTAAATACGCAGTATTTT. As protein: CASSLGLRWRALNTQYF.

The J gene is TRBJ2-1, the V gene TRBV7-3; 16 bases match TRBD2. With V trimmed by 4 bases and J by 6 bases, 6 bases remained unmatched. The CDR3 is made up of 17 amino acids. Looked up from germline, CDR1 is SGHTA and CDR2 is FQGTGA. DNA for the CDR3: TGTGCCAGCAGCTCCACGGGACTAGCGGGGGGGCGCAATGAGCAGTTCTTC. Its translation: CASSSTGLAGGRNEQFF.

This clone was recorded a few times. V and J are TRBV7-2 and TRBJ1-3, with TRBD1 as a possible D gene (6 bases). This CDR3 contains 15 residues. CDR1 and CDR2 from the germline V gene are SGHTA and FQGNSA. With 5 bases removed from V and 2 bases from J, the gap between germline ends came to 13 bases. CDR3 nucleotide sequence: TGTGCCAGCAGCCCCGGAGGGGGGGCTGGAAACACCATATATTTT. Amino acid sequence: CASSPGGGAGNTIYF.

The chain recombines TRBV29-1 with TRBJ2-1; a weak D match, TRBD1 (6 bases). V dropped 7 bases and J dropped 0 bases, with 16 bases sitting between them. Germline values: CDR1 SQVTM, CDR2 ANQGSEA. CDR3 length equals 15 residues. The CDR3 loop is CSAAQGHSSYNEQFF. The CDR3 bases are TGCAGCGCCGCCCAGGGGCACAGCTCCTACAATGAGCAGTTCTTC.

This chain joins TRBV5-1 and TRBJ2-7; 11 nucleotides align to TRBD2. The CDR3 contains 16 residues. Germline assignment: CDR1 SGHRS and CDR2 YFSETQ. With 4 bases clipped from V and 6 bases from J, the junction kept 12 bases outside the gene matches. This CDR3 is CASSQTSGSSFFEQYF. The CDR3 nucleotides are TGCGCCAGCAGCCAAACTAGCGGGAGCAGCTTTTTCGAGCAGTACTTC.

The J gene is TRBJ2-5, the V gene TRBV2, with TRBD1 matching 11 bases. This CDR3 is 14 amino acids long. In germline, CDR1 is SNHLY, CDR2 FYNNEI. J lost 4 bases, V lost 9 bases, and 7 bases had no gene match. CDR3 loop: CAREGQGGAETQYF. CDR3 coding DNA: TGTGCCAGAGAGGGACAGGGGGGAGCAGAGACCCAGTACTTC.

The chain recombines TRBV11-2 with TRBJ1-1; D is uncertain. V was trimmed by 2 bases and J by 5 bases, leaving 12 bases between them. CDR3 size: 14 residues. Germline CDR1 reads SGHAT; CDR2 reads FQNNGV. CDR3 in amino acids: CASSLTQTMTEAFF. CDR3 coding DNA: TGTGCCAGCAGCTTAACTCAAACGATGACTGAAGCTTTCTTT.

The CDR3 bases are TGTGCCATCAGCGCCTACAGGGGGCCCTCCTACGAGCAGTACTTC. Translated: CAISAYRGPSYEQYF. This sequence joins TRBV10-3 and TRBJ2-7; 9 bases map to TRBD1. The CDR3 is 15 residues long. J was trimmed by 0 bases and V by 6 bases; bases with no gene match: 6. CDR1 and CDR2 (germline): ENHRY, SYGVKD.

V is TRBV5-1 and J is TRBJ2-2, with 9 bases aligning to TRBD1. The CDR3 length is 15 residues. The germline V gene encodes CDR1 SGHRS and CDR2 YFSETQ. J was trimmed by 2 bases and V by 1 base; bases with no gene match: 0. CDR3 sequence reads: CASSLTGGNTGELFF. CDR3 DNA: TGCGCCAGCAGCTTGACAGGGGGCAACACCGGGGAGCTGTTTTTT.

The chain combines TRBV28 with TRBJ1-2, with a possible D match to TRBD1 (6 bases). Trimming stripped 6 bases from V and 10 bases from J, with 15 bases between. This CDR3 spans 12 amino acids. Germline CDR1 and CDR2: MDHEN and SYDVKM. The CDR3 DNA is TGTGCCAGCAGAGGCAGACCAGGGGCCTACACCTTC. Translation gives CASRGRPGAYTF.

This CDR3 is CASSPSTQGKQYF. DNA of the CDR3: TGTGCCAGCAGCCCAAGCACACAGGGAAAACAGTACTTC. The chain employs TRBV14 and TRBJ2-7; a weak D match, TRBD1 (6 bases). From germline, CDR1 is SGHDN and CDR2 FVKESK. V lost 4 bases and J lost 10, with 17 bases in between. The CDR3 runs 13 residues. The whole variable domain, remainder taken from reference TRBV14 and TRBJ2-7, is EAGVTQFPSHSVIEKGQTVTLRCDPISGHDNLYWYRRVMGKEIKFLLHFVKESKQDESGMPNNRFLAERTGGTYSTLKVQPAELEDSGVYFCASSPSTQGKQYFGPGTRLTVT.

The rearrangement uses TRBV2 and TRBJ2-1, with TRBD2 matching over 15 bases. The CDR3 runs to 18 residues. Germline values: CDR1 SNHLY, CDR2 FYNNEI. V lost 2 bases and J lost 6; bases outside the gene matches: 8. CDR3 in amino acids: CASSEWTSGRARGNEQFF. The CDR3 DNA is TGTGCCAGCAGTGAATGGACTAGCGGGAGGGCCCGGGGCAATGAGCAGTTCTTC.

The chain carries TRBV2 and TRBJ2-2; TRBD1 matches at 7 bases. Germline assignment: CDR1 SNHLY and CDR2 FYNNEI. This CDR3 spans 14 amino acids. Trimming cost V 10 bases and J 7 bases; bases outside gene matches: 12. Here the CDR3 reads CANKDRVRGGELFF. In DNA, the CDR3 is TGTGCCAACAAAGACAGGGTCCGGGGCGGGGAGCTGTTTTTT.

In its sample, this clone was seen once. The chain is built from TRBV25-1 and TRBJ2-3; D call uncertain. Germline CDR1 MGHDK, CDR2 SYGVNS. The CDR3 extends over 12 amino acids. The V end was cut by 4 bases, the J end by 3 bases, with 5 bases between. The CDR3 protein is CASSAQTDTQYF. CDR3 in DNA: TGTGCCAGCAGTGCCCAGACAGATACGCAGTATTTT. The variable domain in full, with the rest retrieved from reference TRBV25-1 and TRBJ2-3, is EADIYQTPRYLVIGTGKKITLECSQTMGHDKMYWYQQDPGMELHLIHYSYGVNSTEKGDLSSESTVSRIRTEHFPLTLESARPSHTSQYLCASSAQTDTQYFGPGTRLTVL.

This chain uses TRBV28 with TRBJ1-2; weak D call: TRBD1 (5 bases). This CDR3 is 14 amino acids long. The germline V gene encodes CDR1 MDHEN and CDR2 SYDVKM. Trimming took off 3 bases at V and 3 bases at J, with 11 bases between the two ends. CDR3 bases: TGTGCCAGCAGTTTGGGCGGGGGGTACTATGGCTACACCTTC. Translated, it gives CASSLGGGYYGYTF.

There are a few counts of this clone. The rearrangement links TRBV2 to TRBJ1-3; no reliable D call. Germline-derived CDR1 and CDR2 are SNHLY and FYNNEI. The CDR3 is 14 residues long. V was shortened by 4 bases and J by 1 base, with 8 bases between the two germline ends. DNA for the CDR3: TGTGCCAGCAGTGTTCATCAATCTGGAAACACCATATATTTT. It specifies CASSVHQSGNTIYF.

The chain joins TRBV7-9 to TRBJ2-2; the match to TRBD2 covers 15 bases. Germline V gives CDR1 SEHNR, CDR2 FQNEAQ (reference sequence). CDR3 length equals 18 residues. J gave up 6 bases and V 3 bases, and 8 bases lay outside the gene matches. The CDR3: CASSFPGLAGGSPGELFF. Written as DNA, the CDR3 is TGTGCCAGCAGCTTTCCCGGACTAGCGGGAGGGTCCCCCGGGGAGCTGTTTTTT.

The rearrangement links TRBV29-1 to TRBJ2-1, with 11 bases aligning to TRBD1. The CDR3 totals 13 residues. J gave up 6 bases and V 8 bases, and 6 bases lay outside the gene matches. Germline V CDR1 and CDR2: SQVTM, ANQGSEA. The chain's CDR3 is CSQGQGGINEQFF. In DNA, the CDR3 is TGCAGCCAGGGACAGGGGGGGATCAATGAGCAGTTCTTC.

The CDR3 spells CASSYSFWTGGNTIYF. The CDR3 DNA reads TGTGCCAGCAGTTACTCCTTCTGGACAGGTGGAAACACCATATATTTT. The chain carries TRBV6-5 and TRBJ1-3, with TRBD1 matching 7 bases. This CDR3 has 16 residues. Germline CDR1 is MNHEY and CDR2 is SVGAGI. V lost 0 bases to trimming and J lost 3 bases; unmatched junction nucleotides: 5.

The CDR3 is CASSLVPQETQYF. CDR3 in DNA: TGCGCCAGCAGCTTGGTTCCCCAGGAGACCCAGTACTTC. The V and J genes are TRBV5-1 and TRBJ2-5; no reliable D call. The CDR3 runs to 13 residues. In germline, CDR1 is SGHRS, CDR2 YFSETQ. The V end was cut by 0 bases, the J end by 5 bases, with 8 bases between.

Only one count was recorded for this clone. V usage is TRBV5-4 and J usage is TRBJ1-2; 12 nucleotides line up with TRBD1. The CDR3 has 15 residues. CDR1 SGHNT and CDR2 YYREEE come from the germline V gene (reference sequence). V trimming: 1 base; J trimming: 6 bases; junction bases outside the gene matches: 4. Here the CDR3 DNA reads TGTGCCAGCAGCTTGATCGGGACAGGGGGCAATGGCTACACCTTC. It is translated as CASSLIGTGGNGYTF.

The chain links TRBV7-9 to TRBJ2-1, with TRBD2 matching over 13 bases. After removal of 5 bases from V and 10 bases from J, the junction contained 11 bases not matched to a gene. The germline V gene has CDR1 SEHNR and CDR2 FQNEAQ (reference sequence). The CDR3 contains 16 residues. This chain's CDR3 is CASSDRGTSGTVEQFF. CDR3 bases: TGTGCCAGCAGCGACCGTGGGACTAGCGGGACGGTGGAGCAGTTCTTC.

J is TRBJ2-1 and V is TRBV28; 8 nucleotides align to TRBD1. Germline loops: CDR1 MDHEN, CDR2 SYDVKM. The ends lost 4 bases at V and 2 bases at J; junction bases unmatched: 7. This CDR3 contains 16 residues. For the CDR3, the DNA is TGTGCCAGCAGTTCAACCTGGACAGGGCCCTACAATGAGCAGTTCTTC. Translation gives CASSSTWTGPYNEQFF.

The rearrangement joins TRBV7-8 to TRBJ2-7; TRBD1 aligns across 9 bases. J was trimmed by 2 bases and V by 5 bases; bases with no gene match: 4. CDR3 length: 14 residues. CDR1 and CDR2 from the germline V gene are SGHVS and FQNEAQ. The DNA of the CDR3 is TGTGCCAGCAGCCTCCGGGACAGGGCCTACGAGCAGTACTTC. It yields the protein CASSLRDRAYEQYF.

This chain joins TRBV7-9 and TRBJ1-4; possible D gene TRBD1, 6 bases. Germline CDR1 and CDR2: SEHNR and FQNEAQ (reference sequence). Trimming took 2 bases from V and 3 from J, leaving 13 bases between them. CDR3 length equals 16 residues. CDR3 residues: CASSLFRTASNEKLFF. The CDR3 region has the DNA TGTGCCAGCAGCTTATTTCGGACAGCTTCTAATGAAAAACTGTTTTTT.